One and the same sample provided the 29 T cell receptor beta chains below, sequenced in a study of OX40 agonist ivuxolimab in advanced cancers. The library was made by the immunoSEQ multiplex PCR assay. Sourced from immuneACCESS, this table was stored by TCRdb with only in-frame sequences that have V and J called. A share of the clones is absent; for the studies checked, an unresolved V gene accounts for under half, and the remainder has no known explanation. The sample table holds about 41,000 clones, of which about 79% were seen once. The top ten constitute roughly 2.6% of the sample. The input for sequencing was CD4+ or CD8+ T cells sorted from blood, taken in a trial of the OX40 agonist ivuxolimab. Receptors originate from an adult with an advanced solid tumor such as melanoma, head and neck, liver or kidney cancer.

This rearrangement joins TRBV7-2 to TRBJ2-2; no firm D call. Trimming stripped 2 bases from V and 7 bases from J, with 14 bases between. Germline V gene data show CDR1 as SGHTA and CDR2 as FQGNSA. This CDR3 region has 15 residues. CDR3 sequence: CASSLSWQVGGELFF. In DNA form, the CDR3 reads TGTGCCAGCAGCTTAAGTTGGCAAGTAGGCGGGGAGCTGTTTTTT. Based on the CDR3 plus reference TRBV7-2 and TRBJ2-2, the full variable domain is GAGVSQSPSNKVTEKGKDVELRCDPISGHTALYWYRQSLGQGLEFLIYFQGNSAPDKSGLPSDRFSAERTGGSVSTLTIQRTQQEDSAVYLCASSLSWQVGGELFFGEGSRLTVL.

This rearrangement joins TRBV5-4 to TRBJ2-5, with 10 positions matching TRBD1. This CDR3 region has 15 residues. Trimming cost V 4 bases and J 4 bases; bases outside gene matches: 7. CDR1 and CDR2 (germline): SGHNT, YYREEE (reference sequence). The CDR3 nucleotides read TGTGCCAGCAGCCGCGGGGACAGGGGAGGAGAGACCCAGTACTTC. Its translation: CASSRGDRGGETQYF.

The chain employs TRBV6-1 and TRBJ1-2, with 7 bases aligning to TRBD1. The V segment lost 3 bases and the J segment 0 bases; nucleotides outside the gene matches: 4. CDR1 is MNHNS and CDR2 is SASEGT in the germline V gene. There are 15 residues in the CDR3. The CDR3 protein is CASSETGWANYGYTF. DNA for the CDR3: TGTGCCAGCAGTGAGACAGGGTGGGCTAACTATGGCTACACCTTC.

The V gene is TRBV11-3, the J gene TRBJ1-3; the D gene is possibly TRBD1 (6 bases). Deletions cut 6 bases from V and 0 bases from J, with 15 bases between. The CDR3 runs 16 residues. The germline V gene encodes CDR1 SGHNT and CDR2 YENEEA. The CDR3 region has the DNA TGTGCCAGCAGTATGACCAGGGGATCCTCTGGAAACACCATATATTTT. Amino acid sequence: CASSMTRGSSGNTIYF.

V and J are TRBV19 and TRBJ2-3; D not certain. The CDR3 is 15 residues long. The V end lost 5 bases, the J end lost 0 bases, and 12 bases lay between the germline ends. Germline V gene lookup returns CDR1 LNHDA and CDR2 SQIVND (reference sequence). For the CDR3, the DNA is TGTGCCAGTAGTCCCGACATTCCTAGCACAGATACGCAGTATTTT. Translating gives CASSPDIPSTDTQYF.

This chain joins TRBV30 and TRBJ2-7; D may match TRBD1 or TRBD2 (6 bases each). The V end lost 3 bases, the J end lost 6 bases, and 12 bases lay between the germline ends. Germline V gene data show CDR1 as GTSNPN and CDR2 as SVGIG (reference sequence). The CDR3 runs 12 residues. CDR3 region: CAWRMGGLEQYF. The CDR3 nucleotides read TGTGCCTGGAGGATGGGGGGCCTCGAGCAGTACTTC.

This clone is a singleton in its sample. The DNA is omitted, as the CDR3 cannot be located on it reliably, and the CDR3 follows TCRdb's listing. The V call is TRBV28, the J call TRBJ1-5; the table's D call, TRBD1, was not checked against the DNA. The CDR3 length is 16 residues, termini included. CDR1 MDHEN and CDR2 SYDVKM come from the germline V gene. The CDR3 protein is CASSFLETGRNQPQHF.

V is TRBV18 and J is TRBJ1-1; D unclear. The CDR3 length is 15 residues. Germline CDR1 and CDR2: KGHSH and LQKENI. Deletions cut 5 bases from V and 4 bases from J, with 17 bases between. For the CDR3, the DNA is TGTGCCAGCTCATCCAGGACGGTTAAACTCACTGAAGCTTTCTTT. It specifies CASSSRTVKLTEAFF.

This sequence joins TRBV7-3 and TRBJ2-5; 7 nucleotides agree with TRBD2. Looked up from germline, CDR1 is SGHTA and CDR2 is FQGTGA. CDR3 length equals 13 residues. The trim removed 2 bases at V and 4 bases at J, leaving 1 base unmatched. This CDR3 reads CASSLWEGETQYF. CDR3 sequence (DNA): TGTGCCAGCAGCTTATGGGAGGGAGAGACCCAGTACTTC.

V usage is TRBV30 and J usage is TRBJ1-2; 8 bases agree with TRBD1. V lost 0 bases to trimming and J lost 4 bases; unmatched junction nucleotides: 4. The germline gives CDR1 GTSNPN, CDR2 SVGIG (reference sequence). The CDR3 runs to 14 residues. In DNA, the CDR3 is TGTGCCTGGAGTGTTCGCGGACAGGGCTATGGCTACACCTTC. Encoded protein: CAWSVRGQGYGYTF.

This rearrangement joins TRBV19 to TRBJ1-5; TRBD1 matches 9 bases. V gave up 9 bases and J gave up 7 bases; unmatched junction bases: 10. CDR1 is LNHDA and CDR2 is SQIVND in the germline V gene (reference sequence). The CDR3 is 14 amino acids. CDR3 in amino acids: CASNGGQGGQPQHF. The CDR3 DNA follows: TGTGCCAGCAACGGGGGACAGGGAGGGCAGCCCCAGCATTTT. Full variable domain (remainder filled in from reference TRBV19 and TRBJ1-5): DGGITQSPKYLFRKEGQNVTLSCEQNLNHDAMYWYRQDPGQGLRLIYYSQIVNDFQKGDIAEGYSVSREKKESFPLTVTSAQKNPTAFYLCASNGGQGGQPQHFGDGTRLSIL.

V and J are TRBV27 and TRBJ2-7; D is possibly TRBD2 (6 bases). Germline-derived CDR1 and CDR2 are MNHEY and SMNVEV (reference sequence). This CDR3 has 14 amino acids. Trimming stripped 2 bases from V and 5 bases from J, with 13 bases between. The CDR3 spells CASSLREFPHEQYF. CDR3 nucleotides: TGTGCCAGCAGTTTACGGGAGTTTCCCCACGAGCAGTACTTC.

This chain connects TRBV6-5 to TRBJ1-2, with D perhaps TRBD1 (5 bases). This CDR3 region has 13 residues. Trimming left V 5 bases short and J 4 bases short, with 11 bases between. Per germline, CDR1 MNHEY and CDR2 SVGAGI. In nucleotides, the CDR3 is TGTGCCAGCAGTAAGTCAGGGTCCTATGGCTACACCTTC. This gives the protein CASSKSGSYGYTF.

The rearrangement joins TRBV7-2 to TRBJ2-7; TRBD1 aligns across 8 bases. Germline lookup yields CDR1 SGHTA and CDR2 FQGNSA. Trimming at V came to 6 bases and at J to 5 bases, leaving 12 bases not matched to a gene. This CDR3 spans 15 amino acids. CDR3 sequence: CASSWTGSGSDEQYF. The CDR3 DNA reads as TGTGCCAGCAGTTGGACAGGGTCGGGATCCGACGAGCAGTACTTC.

A single count supports this clone. V and J are TRBV7-9 and TRBJ2-3; TRBD2 aligns across 7 bases. This CDR3 has 15 amino acids. Germline CDR1 is SEHNR and CDR2 is FQNEAQ (reference sequence). V dropped 1 base and J dropped 3; count of bases not matched to a gene: 4. The CDR3 DNA reads as TGTGCCAGCAGCTTAGGCGGCGGGGGAACAGATACGCAGTATTTT. Translating gives CASSLGGGGTDTQYF. Complete variable domain (other parts from reference TRBV7-9 and TRBJ2-3): DTGVSQNPRHKITKRGQNVTFRCDPISEHNRLYWYRQTLGQGPEFLTYFQNEAQLEKSRLLSDRFSAERPKGSFSTLEIQRTEQGDSAMYLCASSLGGGGTDTQYFGPGTRLTVL.

The genes are TRBV2 and TRBJ1-1, with D unresolved. With 9 bases removed from V and 6 bases from J, the gap between germline ends came to 14 bases. CDR1 is SNHLY and CDR2 is FYNNEI in the germline V gene. The CDR3 sequence is 12 residues long. The CDR3 DNA follows: TGTGCCAGTGGACCCGGGCCGGCTGAAGCTTTCTTT. Its protein product is CASGPGPAEAFF.

The J gene is TRBJ1-6, the V gene TRBV19; D gene ambiguous. The germline gives CDR1 LNHDA, CDR2 SQIVND (reference sequence). The CDR3 sequence is 15 residues long. Trimming left V 6 bases short and J 7 bases short, with 16 bases between. The CDR3: CASSDMAIFNSPLHF. The CDR3 DNA reads TGTGCCAGTAGCGACATGGCCATTTTCAATTCACCCCTCCACTTT. Variable domain in full (rest from reference TRBV19 and TRBJ1-6): DGGITQSPKYLFRKEGQNVTLSCEQNLNHDAMYWYRQDPGQGLRLIYYSQIVNDFQKGDIAEGYSVSREKKESFPLTVTSAQKNPTAFYLCASSDMAIFNSPLHFGNGTRLTVT.

J is TRBJ2-1 and V is TRBV15; D is perhaps TRBD1 or TRBD2 (5 bases each). Germline lookup yields CDR1 LNHNV and CDR2 YYDKDF (reference sequence). The V end was cut by 6 bases, the J end by 6 bases, with 15 bases between. The CDR3 is 14 residues long. The CDR3, as DNA: TGTGCCACCAGTTCGGCGGGTGGGGGCAATGAGCAGTTCTTC. It encodes CATSSAGGGNEQFF.

J is TRBJ2-1 and V is TRBV10-3; 8 bases map to TRBD2. This CDR3 is built from 16 residues. Per germline, CDR1 ENHRY and CDR2 SYGVKD. V gave up 4 bases and J gave up 6 bases; unmatched junction bases: 11. The DNA for the CDR3 is TGTGCCATCAGTGGTGGGGGGCGGGAGGTAGGCAATGAGCAGTTCTTC. This codes for CAISGGGREVGNEQFF.

The chain is built from TRBV6-1 and TRBJ2-7; 7 nucleotides align to TRBD2. With V trimmed by 10 bases and J by 3 bases, 3 bases remained unmatched. The germline CDR1 and CDR2 sequences are MNHNS and SASEGT. The CDR3 length is 11 residues. CDR3: CAIREDYEQYF. DNA for the CDR3: TGTGCCATCCGGGAGGACTACGAGCAGTACTTC.

This clone was seen just once. This chain links TRBV6-6 with TRBJ1-1; unclear D gene. Germline CDR1 MNHNY, CDR2 SVGAGI (reference sequence). V was trimmed by 4 bases and J by 5 bases, leaving 17 bases between them. The length of the CDR3 is 15 residues. The CDR3 region is CASSFSQTGSTEAFF. CDR3 coding DNA: TGTGCCAGCAGTTTCTCCCAGACCGGAAGTACTGAAGCTTTCTTT.

The rearrangement uses TRBV11-3 and TRBJ2-7; possibly TRBD1 for D (9 bases). The CDR3 sequence is 14 residues long. The germline V and J ends were trimmed by 5 bases and 3 bases, with 14 bases remaining between them. Germline CDR1 is SGHNT and CDR2 is YENEEA. CDR3 nucleotides: TGTGCCAGCAGCCGGGGGGGACAGGGCTACGAGCAGTACTTC. It specifies CASSRGGQGYEQYF.

The chain has TRBV9 and TRBJ2-7; D unclear. CDR1 and CDR2 (germline): SGDLS, YYNGEE. This CDR3 has 14 residues. Trimming cost V 4 bases and J 5 bases, with 16 bases left between them. In DNA, the CDR3 is TGTGCCAGCAGCTTCTCGGCCACGAGCAACGAGCAGTACTTC. Protein sequence: CASSFSATSNEQYF.

In this sample, this clone turned up a few times. The chain combines TRBV7-9 with TRBJ2-1; TRBD2 agrees at 7 bases. Germline CDR1 and CDR2: SEHNR and FQNEAQ (reference sequence). V shed 5 bases, J shed 8 bases, and the junction held 18 bases outside the gene matches. The CDR3 totals 17 residues. CDR3 coding DNA: TGTGCCAGCAGCCCTCCGGGCCTTCCCCCAAGCGGGGATGAGCAGTTCTTC. It codes for CASSPPGLPPSGDEQFF.

The rearrangement joins TRBV7-3 to TRBJ1-5; 11 nucleotides agree with TRBD1. The trim removed 5 bases at V and 5 bases at J, leaving 2 bases unmatched. In germline, CDR1 is SGHTA, CDR2 FQGTGA. This CDR3 spans 14 amino acids. The CDR3, as DNA: TGTGCCAGCAGCCGGACAGGGGGCGATCAGCCCCAGCATTTT. Protein sequence: CASSRTGGDQPQHF.

CDR3 DNA sequence: TGTGCCAGCAGCCAAACCAGGGTGAACACTGAAGCTTTCTTT. Protein sequence: CASSQTRVNTEAFF. This chain links TRBV14 with TRBJ1-1; possibly TRBD1 for D (5 bases). CDR1 is SGHDN, CDR2 FVKESK, per germline. The length of the CDR3 is 14 residues. The V end lost 2 bases, the J end lost 0 bases, and 7 bases lay between the germline ends.

A few counts support this clone. J is TRBJ2-7 and V is TRBV6-1, with 12 bases lining up with TRBD2. Per the germline V gene, CDR1 is MNHNS and CDR2 is SASEGT. The length of the CDR3 is 15 residues. V lost 3 bases, J lost 3 bases, and 3 bases stayed unmatched. CDR3 nucleotide sequence: TGTGCCAGCAGTGACTGGACTAGCGGGAACTACGAGCAGTACTTC. Residues: CASSDWTSGNYEQYF.

On this clone: Other nucleotide sequences in the sample specify the same CDR3. This chain joins TRBV19 and TRBJ2-6; 7 bases align to TRBD1. The V segment lost 5 bases and the J segment 0 bases; nucleotides outside the gene matches: 4. This CDR3 spans 16 amino acids. Germline lookup yields CDR1 LNHDA and CDR2 SQIVND (reference sequence). For the CDR3, the DNA is TGTGCCAGTAGTGGGGACAGACTCTCTGGGGCCAACGTCCTGACTTTC. This encodes CASSGDRLSGANVLTF. Full variable domain (missing parts from reference TRBV19 and TRBJ2-6): DGGITQSPKYLFRKEGQNVTLSCEQNLNHDAMYWYRQDPGQGLRLIYYSQIVNDFQKGDIAEGYSVSREKKESFPLTVTSAQKNPTAFYLCASSGDRLSGANVLTFGAGSRLTVL.

The CDR3 is CASSGLALGEQFF. CDR3 in DNA: TGTGCCAGTTCGGGACTGGCACTTGGTGAGCAGTTCTTC. The genes are TRBV19 and TRBJ2-1, with a tentative D call TRBD2 (6 bases). CDR1 and CDR2 from the germline V gene are LNHDA and SQIVND (reference sequence). Trimming cost V 8 bases and J 9 bases, with 17 bases left between them. The CDR3 length is 13 residues.